This TCR beta chain was captured in a study of T cells in Graves' hyperthyroidism and ophthalmopathy. Findings of the study overall: The model made its ophthalmopathy prediction, and onset followed a median around 6.5 months later.

Fresh peripheral blood, roughly 9.8 ml of it, supplied the PBMCs. J gave up 14 bases and V 2 bases, and 5 bases lay outside the gene matches. Germline values: CDR1 DFQATT, CDR2 SNEGSKA (reference sequence). The CDR3 totals 11 residues. With respect to this clonotype: As yet, its antigen is unknown.

RNA transcripts were the template for amplifying TCR beta CDR3 regions. Researchers ran a first-round RT-PCR on the TCR CDR3 using the HTBI primer set. TCRdb reanalysed the multiplex PCR reads using MiXCR and keeps one entry per CDR3 protein. This sample has over 250,000 distinct CDR3 sequences, with about a sixth found just once. The sample comprised blood. This sequence originates from a woman aged 55-75 years with Graves' ophthalmopathy. The rearrangement uses TRBV20-1 and TRBJ2-1, with 8 bases fitting TRBD1. Written as DNA, the CDR3 is TGCAGTGCTAGAACCCCGACAGGGGAGTTCTTC. As protein: CSARTPTGEFF.